This TCR beta chain was identified in a study of OX40 agonist ivuxolimab in advanced cancers. Whole-study context: Of mixed ages from about 20 to 80 and averaging 60 years, the group was about 80% male.

The table came from immunoSEQ multiplex PCR; TCRdb's copy has only in-frame clones and leaves some out. The table includes approximately 58,000 clones, 60% to 80% detected once. J was trimmed by 5 bases and V by 4 bases; bases with no gene match: 13. The CDR3 is 17 residues long. CDR1 and CDR2 from the germline V gene are SGDLS and YYNGEE. This chain joins TRBV9 and TRBJ2-5; 11 nucleotides agree with TRBD2. This clonotype originated in an adult with an advanced solid tumor such as melanoma, head and neck, liver or kidney cancer. The specimen was CD4+ or CD8+ T cells sorted from blood, collected in a trial of the OX40 agonist ivuxolimab. Here the CDR3 reads CASSPLPTSGGKETQYF. CDR3 nucleotide sequence: TGTGCCAGCAGCCCCCTCCCAACTAGCGGGGGAAAGGAGACCCAGTACTTC.